The 2 T cell receptor beta chains below were found in one sample sequenced in a study of T-cell memory formation after mild COVID-19. TCRdb re-analysed the 5' RACE reads in MiXCR, keeping a single row per CDR3 protein. Of fewer than 150,000 distinct CDR3 sequences in the sample, 13% to 15% were seen once. Sequenced sample: PBMCs or a T cell subset sorted from them (not recorded which). The receptor source for this set is an adult woman who had mild COVID-19 (a few samples of this study predate the infection). Cell type and time point are not known.

In its sample, this clonotype was seen a few times. This chain joins TRBV13 and TRBJ1-1; 8 bases are shared with TRBD1. V gave up 3 bases and J gave up 3 bases; unmatched junction bases: 6. The CDR3 spans 15 residues. CDR1 and CDR2 from the germline V gene are PRHDT and FYEKMQ (reference sequence). CDR3 nucleotide sequence: TGTGCCAGCAGCTTCCGAGGACAGGGTCACACTGAAGCTTTCTTT. Residues: CASSFRGQGHTEAFF.

In its sample, this clonotype was seen a few times. The rearrangement links TRBV20-1 to TRBJ2-7; D remains unclear. Germline V gives CDR1 DFQATT, CDR2 SNEGSKA (reference sequence). This CDR3 contains 12 residues. V dropped 0 bases and J dropped 2 bases, with 5 bases sitting between them. CDR3 in DNA: TGCAGTGCTAGAGAAGGAGCCTACGAGCAGTACTTC. Protein sequence: CSAREGAYEQYF.